This is a list of T cell receptor beta chains from one sample in a study of spatial heterogeneity in lung cancer. TCRdb fed the 5' RACE reads into MiXCR, producing one record per CDR3 protein. The sample lists about 110,000 distinct CDR3 sequences; approximately 10% were seen once. The material sequenced was PBMCs, taken at follow-up. These receptors were collected from a female donor with early-stage non-small cell lung cancer. Each CDR3 is given with its conserved first and last residue.

v_call	j_call	cdr3_aa
TRBV29-1	TRBJ2-3	CSAAGGKSDTQYF
TRBV20-1	TRBJ1-1	CSAHPGHSRPENTEAFF
TRBV18	TRBJ1-2	CASSPAGWSGYTF
TRBV28	TRBJ2-6	CVSRSNLNVLTF
TRBV7-2	TRBJ2-1	CASSRGQFNEQFF
TRBV29-1	TRBJ1-1	CSAGQLNTEAFF
TRBV20-1	TRBJ1-1	CSAPRTGANTEAFF
TRBV28	TRBJ2-5	CASSPLAGDNQETQYF
TRBV10-2	TRBJ1-1	CASSAAGRGTEAFF
TRBV2	TRBJ1-1	CASLYFGTANTEAFF
TRBV28	TRBJ1-1	CASSSGRKANTEAFF
TRBV20-1	TRBJ2-5	CSLGGDPAETQYF
TRBV7-8	TRBJ1-2	CASSFDTTGYGYTF
TRBV3-1	TRBJ2-2	CASRLVGTAASNTGELFF
TRBV5-4	TRBJ1-6	CASSKAGIYNSPLHF
TRBV7-2	TRBJ2-3	CASSPELAGSRDTQYF
TRBV7-8	TRBJ2-7	CASSRTAGFEQYF
TRBV29-1	TRBJ1-1	CSVERRQDRATEAFF
TRBV9	TRBJ1-4	CASSRKGSNEKLFF
TRBV6-1	TRBJ1-1	CASSEIEFMNTEAFF
TRBV19	TRBJ1-4	CASRDTVHEKLFF
TRBV27	TRBJ2-5	CASSPPTSGVETQYF
TRBV20-1	TRBJ2-4	CSALLAGGPKNIQYF
TRBV4-1	TRBJ1-5	CASSQVMAESNQPQHF
TRBV19	TRBJ1-2	CASRDRTYGYTF
TRBV6-1	TRBJ2-4	CASSEPTIQYF
TRBV28	TRBJ2-7	CASSGHSAGAVEQYF
TRBV15	TRBJ2-5	CATSNLYGTQYF
TRBV29-1	TRBJ2-3	CSAQGGSTDTQYF
TRBV24-1	TRBJ2-7	CATSGNRGPYEQYF
TRBV6-5	TRBJ1-3	CASSYSDSVSGNTIYF
TRBV20-1	TRBJ1-6	CSASRIRENSPLHF
TRBV7-8	TRBJ2-7	CASSSQAGSYEQYF
TRBV25-1	TRBJ2-2	CASRTFTGELFF
TRBV3-1	TRBJ1-1	CASSELQPNTEAFF
TRBV5-1	TRBJ2-1	CASRSTGFYNEQFF
TRBV29-1	TRBJ2-1	CSVAGPLSSYNEQFF
TRBV29-1	TRBJ2-5	CSVENQRRETQYF
TRBV10-1	TRBJ2-1	CASSPSAGTVRKLIF
TRBV20-1	TRBJ1-1	CSAMNTMNTEAFF
TRBV24-1	TRBJ1-4	CATSDSHRAGNEKLFF
TRBV7-2	TRBJ1-6	CASSPPGFNSSLHF
TRBV5-6	TRBJ1-3	CASSPMSRDTIYF
TRBV28	TRBJ1-6	CASQTGTANNSPLHF
TRBV7-2	TRBJ2-2	CASSRRQGAAGELFF
TRBV7-3	TRBJ1-6	CASSLQGSYNSPLHF
TRBV10-3	TRBJ1-5	CASQGQSNQPQHF
TRBV10-2	TRBJ1-3	CASSDRAGNTIYF
TRBV6-6	TRBJ2-3	CASRDSSTDTQYF
TRBV7-9	TRBJ1-2	CASGSGNYGYTF
TRBV2	TRBJ1-6	CASSEVKDLALHF
TRBV10-2	TRBJ1-1	CASSELRQGGGKAFF
TRBV20-1	TRBJ1-1	CSARGTGSWDTEAFF
TRBV21-1	TRBJ2-1	CASSRSGGVYNEQFF